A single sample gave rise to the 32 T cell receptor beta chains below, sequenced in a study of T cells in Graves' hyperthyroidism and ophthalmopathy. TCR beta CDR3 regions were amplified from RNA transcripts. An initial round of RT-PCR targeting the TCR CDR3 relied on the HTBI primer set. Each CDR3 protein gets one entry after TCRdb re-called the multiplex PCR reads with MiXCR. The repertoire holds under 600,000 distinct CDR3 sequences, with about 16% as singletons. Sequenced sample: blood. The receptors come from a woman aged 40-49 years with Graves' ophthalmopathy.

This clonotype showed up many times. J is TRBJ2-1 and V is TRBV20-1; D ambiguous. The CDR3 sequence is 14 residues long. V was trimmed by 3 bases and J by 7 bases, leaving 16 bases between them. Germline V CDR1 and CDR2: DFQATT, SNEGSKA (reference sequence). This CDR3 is CSASPASVENEQFF. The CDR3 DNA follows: TGCAGTGCTAGCCCTGCGAGCGTAGAAAATGAGCAGTTCTTC.

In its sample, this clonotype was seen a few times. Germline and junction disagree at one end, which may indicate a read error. CDR3 loop: CASGYDVGGRGRTQYF. In nucleotides, the CDR3 is TGTGCCAGCGGTTACGACGTAGGAGGGAGAGGTCGGACCCAGTACTTC. The chain has TRBV6-5 and TRBJ2-5; perhaps TRBD2 as D (6 bases). Germline V lookup: CDR1 MNHEY, CDR2 SVGAGI. The CDR3 is made up of 16 amino acids.

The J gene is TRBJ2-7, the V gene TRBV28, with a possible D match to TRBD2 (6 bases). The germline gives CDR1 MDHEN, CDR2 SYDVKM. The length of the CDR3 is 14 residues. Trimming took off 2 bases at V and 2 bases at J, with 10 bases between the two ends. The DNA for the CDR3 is TGTGCCAGCAGTTTACGGGGGTTCGCCTACGAGCAGTACTTC. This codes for CASSLRGFAYEQYF.

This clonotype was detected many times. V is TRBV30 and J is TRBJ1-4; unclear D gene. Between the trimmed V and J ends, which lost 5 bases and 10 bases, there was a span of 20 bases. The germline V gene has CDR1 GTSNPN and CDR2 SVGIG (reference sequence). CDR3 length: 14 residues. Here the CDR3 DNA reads TGTGCCTGGGGGGTCGACGGGATGTGGCGAAAACTGTTTTTT. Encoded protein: CAWGVDGMWRKLFF.

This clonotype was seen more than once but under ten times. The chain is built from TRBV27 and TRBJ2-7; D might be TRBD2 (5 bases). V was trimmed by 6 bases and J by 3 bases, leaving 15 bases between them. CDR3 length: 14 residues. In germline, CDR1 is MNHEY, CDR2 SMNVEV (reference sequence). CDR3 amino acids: CASRKREDFYEQYF. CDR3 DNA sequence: TGTGCCAGCAGGAAACGGGAAGACTTCTACGAGCAGTACTTC.

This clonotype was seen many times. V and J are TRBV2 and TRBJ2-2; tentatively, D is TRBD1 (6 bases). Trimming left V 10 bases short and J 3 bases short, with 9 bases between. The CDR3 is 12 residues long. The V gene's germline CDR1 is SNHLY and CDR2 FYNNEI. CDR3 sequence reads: CANTGYTGELFF. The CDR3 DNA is TGTGCCAATACAGGGTACACCGGGGAGCTGTTTTTT.

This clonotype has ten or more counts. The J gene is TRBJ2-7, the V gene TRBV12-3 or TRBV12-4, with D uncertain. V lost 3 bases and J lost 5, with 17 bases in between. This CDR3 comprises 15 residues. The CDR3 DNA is TGTGCCAGCAGTTTTTTCGAGCCAAATAGGCACGAGCAGTACTTC. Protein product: CASSFFEPNRHEQYF.

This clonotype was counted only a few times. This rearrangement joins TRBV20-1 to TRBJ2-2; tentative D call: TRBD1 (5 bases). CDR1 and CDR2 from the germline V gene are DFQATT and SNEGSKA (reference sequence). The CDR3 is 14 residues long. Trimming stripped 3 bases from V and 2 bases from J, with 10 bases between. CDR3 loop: CSASVQGNTGELFF. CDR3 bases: TGCAGTGCTAGCGTGCAGGGTAACACCGGGGAGCTGTTTTTT.

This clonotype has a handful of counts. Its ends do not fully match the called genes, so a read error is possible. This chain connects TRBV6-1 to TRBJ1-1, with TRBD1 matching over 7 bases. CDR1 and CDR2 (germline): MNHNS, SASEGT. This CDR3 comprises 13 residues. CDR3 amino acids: CASTAQGNPEAFF. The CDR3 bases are TGTGCCAGCACCGCACAGGGGAACCCTGAAGCTTTCTTT.

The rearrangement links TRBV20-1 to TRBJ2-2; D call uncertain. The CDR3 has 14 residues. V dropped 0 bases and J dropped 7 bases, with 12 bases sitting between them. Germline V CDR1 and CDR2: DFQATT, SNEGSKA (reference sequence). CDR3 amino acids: CSAREDPTVGELFF. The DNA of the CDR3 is TGCAGTGCTAGAGAGGATCCTACGGTCGGGGAGCTGTTTTTT.

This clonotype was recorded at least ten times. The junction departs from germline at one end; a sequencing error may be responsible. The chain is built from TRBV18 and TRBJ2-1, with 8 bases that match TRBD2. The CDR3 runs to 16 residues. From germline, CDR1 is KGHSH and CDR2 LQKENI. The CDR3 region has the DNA TGTCCCAGCTCACCAGACGGGAGGGGCCCCTTAGGCGAGCAGTTCTTC. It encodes CPSSPDGRGPLGEQFF.

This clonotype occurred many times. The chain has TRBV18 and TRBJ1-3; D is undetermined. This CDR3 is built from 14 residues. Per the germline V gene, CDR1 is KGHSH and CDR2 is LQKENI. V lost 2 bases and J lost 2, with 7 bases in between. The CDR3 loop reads CASSPGPPGNTIYF. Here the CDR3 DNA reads TGTGCCAGCTCACCAGGTCCTCCTGGAAACACCATATATTTT.

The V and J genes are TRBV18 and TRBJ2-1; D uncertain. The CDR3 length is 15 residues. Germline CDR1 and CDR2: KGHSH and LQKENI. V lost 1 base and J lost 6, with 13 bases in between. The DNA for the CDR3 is TGTGCCAGCTCACCACGTACAGAGCTGATCAATGAGCAGTTCTTC. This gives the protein CASSPRTELINEQFF.

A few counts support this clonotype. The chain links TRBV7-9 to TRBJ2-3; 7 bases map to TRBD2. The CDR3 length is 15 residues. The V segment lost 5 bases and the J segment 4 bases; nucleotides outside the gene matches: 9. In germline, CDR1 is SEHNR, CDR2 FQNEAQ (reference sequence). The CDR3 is CASSTRTTSADTQYF. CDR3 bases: TGTGCCAGCAGCACACGAACCACTAGCGCAGATACGCAGTATTTT.

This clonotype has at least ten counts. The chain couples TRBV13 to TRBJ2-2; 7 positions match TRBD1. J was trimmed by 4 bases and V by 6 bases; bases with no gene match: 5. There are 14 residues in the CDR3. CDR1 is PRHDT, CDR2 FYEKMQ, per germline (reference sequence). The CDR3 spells CASRTTGSTGELFF. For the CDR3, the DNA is TGTGCCAGCAGAACGACAGGGAGCACCGGGGAGCTGTTTTTT. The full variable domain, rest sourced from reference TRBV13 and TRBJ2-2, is AAGVIQSPRHLIKEKRETATLKCYPIPRHDTVYWYQQGPGQDPQFLISFYEKMQSDKGSIPDRFSAQQFSDYHSELNMSSLELGDSALYFCASRTTGSTGELFFGEGSRLTVL.

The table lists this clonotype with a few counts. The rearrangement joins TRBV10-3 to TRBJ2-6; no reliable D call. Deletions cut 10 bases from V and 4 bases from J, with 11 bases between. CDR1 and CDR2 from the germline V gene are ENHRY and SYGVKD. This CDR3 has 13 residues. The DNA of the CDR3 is TGTGCCACCCTCACGCCAGGGGCCAACGTCCTGACTTTC. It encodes CATLTPGANVLTF.

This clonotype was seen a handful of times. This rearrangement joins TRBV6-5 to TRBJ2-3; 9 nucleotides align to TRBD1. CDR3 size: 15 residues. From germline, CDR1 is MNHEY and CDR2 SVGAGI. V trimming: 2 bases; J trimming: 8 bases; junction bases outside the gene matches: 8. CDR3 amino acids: CASSYATGGQGTQYF. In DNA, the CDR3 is TGTGCCAGCAGTTACGCTACGGGGGGACAGGGTACGCAGTATTTT.

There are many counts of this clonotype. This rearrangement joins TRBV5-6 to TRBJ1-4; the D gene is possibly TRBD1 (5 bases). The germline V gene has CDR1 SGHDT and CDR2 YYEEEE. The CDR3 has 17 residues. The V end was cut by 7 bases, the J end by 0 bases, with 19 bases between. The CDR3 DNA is TGTGCCAGCGGGCTAAGGGACGGGACGGCAACTAATGAAAAACTGTTTTTT. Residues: CASGLRDGTATNEKLFF.

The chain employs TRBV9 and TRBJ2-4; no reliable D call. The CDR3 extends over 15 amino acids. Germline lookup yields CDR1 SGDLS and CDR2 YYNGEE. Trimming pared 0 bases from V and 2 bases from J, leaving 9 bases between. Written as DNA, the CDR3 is TGTGCCAGCAGCGTAGTGTGGGCTACCAAAAACATTCAGTACTTC. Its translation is CASSVVWATKNIQYF.

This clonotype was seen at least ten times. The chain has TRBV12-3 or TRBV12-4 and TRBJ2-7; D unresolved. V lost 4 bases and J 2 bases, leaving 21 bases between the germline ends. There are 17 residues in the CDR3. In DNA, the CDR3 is TGTGCCAGCAGTTCCACCGACTGGACCTCCAGTACCTACGAGCAGTACTTC. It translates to CASSSTDWTSSTYEQYF.

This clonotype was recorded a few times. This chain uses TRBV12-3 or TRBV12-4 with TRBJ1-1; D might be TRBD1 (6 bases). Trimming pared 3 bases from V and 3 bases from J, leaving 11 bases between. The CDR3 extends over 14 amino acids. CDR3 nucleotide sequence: TGTGCCAGCAGTTTCCCAGGGGCGGACACTGAAGCTTTCTTT. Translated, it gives CASSFPGADTEAFF.

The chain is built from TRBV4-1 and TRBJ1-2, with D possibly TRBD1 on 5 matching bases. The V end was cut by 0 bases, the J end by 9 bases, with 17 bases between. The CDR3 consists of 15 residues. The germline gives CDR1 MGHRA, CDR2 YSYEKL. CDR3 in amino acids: CASSQDRQGPTRYTF. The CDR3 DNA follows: TGCGCCAGCAGCCAAGATAGGCAGGGACCGACTCGCTACACCTTC.

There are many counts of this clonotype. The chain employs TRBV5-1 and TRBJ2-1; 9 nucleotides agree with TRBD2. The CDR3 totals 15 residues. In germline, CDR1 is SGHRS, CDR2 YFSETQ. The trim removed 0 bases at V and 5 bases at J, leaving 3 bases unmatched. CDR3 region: CASSLAGTSNNEQFF. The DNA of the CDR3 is TGCGCCAGCAGCTTGGCCGGGACTAGCAACAATGAGCAGTTCTTC.

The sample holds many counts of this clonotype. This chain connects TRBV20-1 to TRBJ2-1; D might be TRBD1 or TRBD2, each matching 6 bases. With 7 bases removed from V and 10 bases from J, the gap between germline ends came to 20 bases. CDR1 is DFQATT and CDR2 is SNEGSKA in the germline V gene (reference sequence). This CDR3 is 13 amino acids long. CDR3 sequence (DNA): TGCAGTGAGAGGGGGGCGGGACCGAGGGAGCAGTTCTTC. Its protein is CSERGAGPREQFF.

The CDR3 region is CASSSTVSNTGELFF. The CDR3 region has the DNA TGTGCCAGCAGTTCGACAGTGTCGAACACCGGGGAGCTGTTTTTT. This chain links TRBV6-1 with TRBJ2-2; TRBD1 is a possible D gene (5 bases). The CDR3 spans 15 residues. The V end was cut by 5 bases, the J end by 0 bases, with 10 bases between. Germline assignment: CDR1 MNHNS and CDR2 SASEGT.

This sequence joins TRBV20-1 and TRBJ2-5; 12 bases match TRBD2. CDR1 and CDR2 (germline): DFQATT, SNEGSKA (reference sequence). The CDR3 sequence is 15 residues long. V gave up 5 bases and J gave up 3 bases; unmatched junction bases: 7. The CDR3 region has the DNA TGCAGTGCTTTACCACTAGCGGGGGGCAAAGAGACCCAGTACTTC. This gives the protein CSALPLAGGKETQYF.

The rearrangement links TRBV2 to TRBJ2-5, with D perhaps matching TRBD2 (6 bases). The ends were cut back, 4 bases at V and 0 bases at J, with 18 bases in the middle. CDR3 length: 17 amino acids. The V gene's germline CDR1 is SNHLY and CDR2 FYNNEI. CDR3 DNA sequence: TGTGCCAGCAGTGGGGCCGGGGCTAGCGACTACCAAGAGACCCAGTACTTC. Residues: CASSGAGASDYQETQYF. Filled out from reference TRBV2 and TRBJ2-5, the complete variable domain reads EPEVTQTPSHQVTQMGQEVILRCVPISNHLYFYWYRQILGQKVEFLVSFYNNEISEKSEIFDDQFSVERPDGSNFTLKIRSTKLEDSAMYFCASSGAGASDYQETQYFGPGTRLLVL.

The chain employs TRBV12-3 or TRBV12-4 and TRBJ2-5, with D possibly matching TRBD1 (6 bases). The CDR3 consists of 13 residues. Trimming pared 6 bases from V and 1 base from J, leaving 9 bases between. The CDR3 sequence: CASRQGVQETQYF. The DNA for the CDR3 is TGTGCCAGCAGACAGGGAGTCCAAGAGACCCAGTACTTC.

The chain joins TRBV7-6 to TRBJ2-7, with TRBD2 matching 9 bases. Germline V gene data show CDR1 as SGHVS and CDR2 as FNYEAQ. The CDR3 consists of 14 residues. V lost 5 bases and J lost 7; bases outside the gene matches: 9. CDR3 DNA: TGTGCCAGCAGCAAAAATAGCGGGAGCTTTGAGCAGTACTTC. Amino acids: CASSKNSGSFEQYF.

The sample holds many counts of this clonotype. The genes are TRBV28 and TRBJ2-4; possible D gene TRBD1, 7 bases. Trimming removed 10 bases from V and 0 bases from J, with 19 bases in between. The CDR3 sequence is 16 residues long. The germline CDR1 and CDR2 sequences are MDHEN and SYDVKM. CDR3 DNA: TGTGCCATCCAGGGGGGCGGGGTAATAGCCAAAAACATTCAGTACTTC. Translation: CAIQGGGVIAKNIQYF.

The CDR3 is CSAPGGLAASYNEQFF. CDR3 bases: TGCAGTGCCCCGGGGGGACTAGCGGCCTCCTACAATGAGCAGTTCTTC. The chain has TRBV20-1 and TRBJ2-1; 11 nucleotides align to TRBD2. V shed 6 bases and J 0 bases; nucleotides not matched to a gene: 7. The CDR3 spans 16 residues. CDR1 DFQATT and CDR2 SNEGSKA come from the germline V gene (reference sequence).

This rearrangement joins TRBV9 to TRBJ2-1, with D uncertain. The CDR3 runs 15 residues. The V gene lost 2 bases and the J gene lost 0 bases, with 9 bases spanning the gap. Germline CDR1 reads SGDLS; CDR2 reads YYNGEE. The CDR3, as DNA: TGTGCCAGCAGCGTTGGGGTGGGCTCCTACAATGAGCAGTTCTTC. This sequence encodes CASSVGVGSYNEQFF. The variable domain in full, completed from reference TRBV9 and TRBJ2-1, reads DSGVTQTPKHLITATGQRVTLRCSPRSGDLSVYWYQQSLDQGLQFLIQYYNGEERAKGNILERFSAQQFPDLHSELNLSSLELGDSALYFCASSVGVGSYNEQFFGPGTRLTVL.